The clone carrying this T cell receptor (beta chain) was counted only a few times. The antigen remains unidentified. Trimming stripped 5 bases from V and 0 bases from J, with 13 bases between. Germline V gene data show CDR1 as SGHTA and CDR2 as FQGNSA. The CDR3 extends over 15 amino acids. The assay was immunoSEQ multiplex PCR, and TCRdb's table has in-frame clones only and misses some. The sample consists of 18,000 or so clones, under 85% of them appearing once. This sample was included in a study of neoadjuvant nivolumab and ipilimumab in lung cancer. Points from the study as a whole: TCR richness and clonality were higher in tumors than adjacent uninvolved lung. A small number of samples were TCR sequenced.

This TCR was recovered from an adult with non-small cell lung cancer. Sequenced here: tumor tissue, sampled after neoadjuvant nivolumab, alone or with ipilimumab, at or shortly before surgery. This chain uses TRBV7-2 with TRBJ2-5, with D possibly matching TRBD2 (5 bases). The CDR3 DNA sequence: TGTGCCAGCAGCCTAACCACTAGGTACCAAGAGACCCAGTACTTC. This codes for CASSLTTRYQETQYF. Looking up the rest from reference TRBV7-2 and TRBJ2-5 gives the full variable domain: GAGVSQSPSNKVTEKGKDVELRCDPISGHTALYWYRQSLGQGLEFLIYFQGNSAPDKSGLPSDRFSAERTGGSVSTLTIQRTQQEDSAVYLCASSLTTRYQETQYFGPGTRLLVL.